What follows are 20 T cell receptor beta chains derived from one specimen sequenced in a study of T cell clonality in common variable immunodeficiency (dated by TCRdb to 2013 to 2016). Their antigens remain unidentified. The method behind the library was the immunoSEQ multiplex PCR assay. What TCRdb holds here is the immuneACCESS table cut down to in-frame rearrangements. Part of the clones is not present; checked against another copy, under half of the missing clones reflect an unresolved V gene, and the others are unexplained. The table gives about 42,000 clones for this sample, with none occurring only once. 5% to 6.5% of the sample is taken by the ten largest. Overall study results and their limits: Reportedly, TCRbeta sequences from CVID had fewer deletions and N-nucleotide insertions, and highly modified clones with 13 or more V deletions were absent from CVID.

Input material: peripheral blood mononuclear cells. The receptors were sampled from a human donor with common variable immunodeficiency.

This clone was detected many times. With the read ending 3 residues before the CDR3 end, the germline J gene is used to fill in that end. V gene TRBV14 combines with J gene TRBJ2-2; D possibly uses TRBD1 or TRBD2 (5 bases each). The CDR3 runs to 15 residues. CDR1 is SGHDN, CDR2 FVKESK, per germline. Trimming took off 3 bases at V and 6 bases at J, with 14 bases between the two ends. CDR3 DNA, as far as it was read: TGTGCCAGCAGCCAGGTAGCAGGGAGTCCCGGGGAG. It is translated as CASSQVAGSPGE. The whole CDR3 sequence reads CASSQVAGSPGELFF. The full variable domain, rest sourced from reference TRBV14 and TRBJ2-2, is EAGVTQFPSHSVIEKGQTVTLRCDPISGHDNLYWYRRVMGKEIKFLLHFVKESKQDESGMPNNRFLAERTGGTYSTLKVQPAELEDSGVYFCASSQVAGSPGELFFGEGSRLTVL.

This clone was detected many times. From the germline J gene comes the end of the CDR3, since the read stops 3 residues before it. J is TRBJ1-6 and V is TRBV30; D gene uncertain. This CDR3 comprises 15 residues. Trimming took 1 base from V and 0 from J, leaving 7 bases between them. Germline V gene lookup returns CDR1 GTSNPN and CDR2 SVGIG (reference sequence). The covered CDR3 bases are TGTGCCTGGAGTGACAGATCCTCCTATAATTCACCC. As protein: CAWSDRSSYNSP. The full-length CDR3 reads as CAWSDRSSYNSPLHF.

This clone was seen a few times. The read gets to within 3 residues of the CDR3 end, and the germline J gene fills in the rest. The rearrangement uses TRBV30 and TRBJ2-3; TRBD2 might be the D (6 bases). Germline CDR1 GTSNPN, CDR2 SVGIG (reference sequence). This CDR3 region has 14 residues. V was cut by 1 base and J by 4 bases, with 12 bases left in between. This CDR3 is CAWSDGTPPDTQYF. The sequenced part of the CDR3 DNA is TGTGCCTGGAGTGACGGGACTCCACCAGATACG.

A few counts support this clone. The sequenced fragment ends 3 residues before the CDR3 boundary, so the rest is inferred from the germline J gene. The chain employs TRBV19 and TRBJ2-3; TRBD1 might be the D (6 bases). The germline CDR1 and CDR2 sequences are LNHDA and SQIVND (reference sequence). The CDR3 covers 16 residues. V was trimmed by 8 bases and J by 0 bases, leaving 18 bases between them. This chain's CDR3 is CASQADRPSSTDTQYF. The covered CDR3 bases are TGTGCCAGTCAAGCAGACAGGCCTAGTAGCACAGATACG.

This clone was detected only a few times. The CDR3 is cut off 3 residues early in the read; its end comes from the germline J gene. V gene TRBV2 combines with J gene TRBJ1-1; TRBD1 matches at 10 bases. J gave up 5 bases and V 2 bases, and 2 bases lay outside the gene matches. The germline V gene encodes CDR1 SNHLY and CDR2 FYNNEI. This CDR3 contains 14 residues. The CDR3 DNA, read in part, is TGTGCCAGCAGTGAAACGGGACAGGGGACTGAA. Translating gives CASSETGQGTE. The full CDR3 sequence reads CASSETGQGTEAFF.

This clone was seen at least ten times. With the read ending 3 residues before the CDR3 end, the germline J gene is used to fill in that end. The gene calls are TRBV19 and TRBJ2-7; D remains ambiguous. Germline lookup yields CDR1 LNHDA and CDR2 SQIVND (reference sequence). The CDR3 is 12 amino acids. V was clipped by 1 base and J by 6 bases, with 7 bases between them. The CDR3 protein is CASSIGPGEQYF. Partial CDR3 DNA: TGTGCCAGTAGTATAGGGCCGGGCGAG.

This clone was observed a handful of times. The read ends 3 residues early relative to the CDR3; the germline J gene fills the gap. The chain employs TRBV19 and TRBJ2-7, with a tentative D call TRBD1 (5 bases). CDR1 and CDR2 (germline): LNHDA, SQIVND (reference sequence). The CDR3 consists of 15 residues. Trimming pared 5 bases from V and 0 bases from J, leaving 14 bases between. Incomplete CDR3 DNA: TGTGCCAGTAGTGTGACAGTTGGGGCCTCCTACGAG. Translated: CASSVTVGASYE. The complete CDR3 reads CASSVTVGASYEQYF. The full variable domain, its missing parts supplied by reference TRBV19 and TRBJ2-7, is DGGITQSPKYLFRKEGQNVTLSCEQNLNHDAMYWYRQDPGQGLRLIYYSQIVNDFQKGDIAEGYSVSREKKESFPLTVTSAQKNPTAFYLCASSVTVGASYEQYFGPGTRLTVT.

This clone was observed a few times. The CDR3 sequence: CASSLDGHSYEQYF. The CDR3 bases that were read are TGTGCCAGCAGCTTAGATGGACACAGCTACGAG. This chain joins TRBV7-2 and TRBJ2-7; possibly TRBD1 for D (5 bases). The read terminates 3 residues before the CDR3 end, so the remaining end is supplied by the germline J gene. This CDR3 comprises 14 residues. The V end was cut by 1 base, the J end by 3 bases, with 10 bases between. Germline lookup yields CDR1 SGHTA and CDR2 FQGNSA.

This clone was recorded at least ten times. The CDR3 end is not reached by the read, which stops 3 residues before it; the germline J gene fills it in. J is TRBJ2-5 and V is TRBV7-2; D gene unclear. The V end lost 5 bases, the J end lost 2 bases, and 6 bases lay between the germline ends. Germline CDR1 is SGHTA and CDR2 is FQGNSA. The CDR3 length is 12 residues. CDR3 DNA (partial): TGTGCCAGCAGCCCCCAACAAGAGACC. Translating gives CASSPQQET. The whole CDR3 reads CASSPQQETQYF.

This clone has a count of ten or more. The CDR3 extends 3 residues past the end of the read, so its final part is completed from the germline J gene. The chain uses TRBV20-1 and TRBJ2-1; 7 bases match TRBD1. This CDR3 spans 12 amino acids. The ends lost 6 bases at V and 7 bases at J; junction bases unmatched: 6. Germline lookup yields CDR1 DFQATT and CDR2 SNEGSKA (reference sequence). The sequenced part of the CDR3 DNA is TGCAGTGCCCTCCACAGGGGAAATGAG. Translated: CSALHRGNE. The full CDR3 reads CSALHRGNEQFF.

This clone was seen more than once but under ten times. The read ends 3 residues shy of where the CDR3 ends; the end is completed using the germline J gene. This chain links TRBV19 with TRBJ1-2; D is uncertain. The CDR3 is 16 amino acids. Per the germline V gene, CDR1 is LNHDA and CDR2 is SQIVND (reference sequence). V lost 7 bases, J lost 4 bases, and 22 bases lay in between. CDR3 in amino acids: CASTLADRKSIYGYTF. The part of the CDR3 DNA that was read is TGTGCCAGTACCCTAGCCGACCGGAAGAGTATCTATGGC.

With respect to this clone: The CDR3 end falls 3 residues outside the read, so it is completed with the germline J gene. V usage is TRBV19 and J usage is TRBJ1-6; TRBD1 might be the D (5 bases). CDR1 LNHDA and CDR2 SQIVND come from the germline V gene (reference sequence). This CDR3 contains 15 residues. V lost 6 bases and J lost 6, with 15 bases in between. The CDR3 bases that were read are TGTGCCAGTAGCCCGAGGGACTTTTTTAATTCACCC. This sequence encodes CASSPRDFFNSP. The whole CDR3 reads CASSPRDFFNSPLHF. The full variable domain, in which reference TRBV19 and TRBJ1-6 provide the parts outside the CDR3, is DGGITQSPKYLFRKEGQNVTLSCEQNLNHDAMYWYRQDPGQGLRLIYYSQIVNDFQKGDIAEGYSVSREKKESFPLTVTSAQKNPTAFYLCASSPRDFFNSPLHFGNGTRLTVT.

CDR3 DNA, as far as it was read: TGTGCCTGGAGTGTACGTCCAGCAGGTAACATACAAGAGACC. This codes for CAWSVRPAGNIQET. The whole CDR3 region reads CAWSVRPAGNIQETQYF. The chain uses TRBV30 and TRBJ2-5; D uncertain. The CDR3 extends 3 residues past the end of the read, so its final part is completed from the germline J gene. With 0 bases removed from V and 2 bases from J, the gap between germline ends came to 19 bases. Per germline, CDR1 GTSNPN and CDR2 SVGIG (reference sequence). This CDR3 has 17 residues.

The sequenced CDR3 bases are TGTGCCTGGAGTGTCGGTAGCAATCAGCCC. This encodes CAWSVGSNQP. The full CDR3 protein reads CAWSVGSNQPQHF. The chain recombines TRBV30 with TRBJ1-5; unclear D gene. From the germline J gene comes the end of the CDR3, since the read stops 3 residues before it. Germline CDR1 reads GTSNPN; CDR2 reads SVGIG (reference sequence). The CDR3 consists of 13 residues. V dropped 0 bases and J dropped 0 bases, with 3 bases sitting between them.

Regarding this clone: The read is 3 residues too short to cover the CDR3 end, so that end is filled in from the germline J gene. This sample includes further DNA sequences coding for the same CDR3. The chain is built from TRBV19 and TRBJ2-1, with 9 bases lining up with TRBD2. The V gene's germline CDR1 is LNHDA and CDR2 SQIVND (reference sequence). V trimming: 1 base; J trimming: 9 bases; junction bases outside the gene matches: 7. CDR3 length: 15 residues. The CDR3 protein is CASSIGASGIGEQFF. The covered CDR3 bases are TGTGCCAGTAGTATAGGGGCTAGCGGGATAGGTGAG.

This clone was recorded a few times. The CDR3 end is not reached by the read, which stops 3 residues before it; the germline J gene fills it in. The chain joins TRBV5-1 to TRBJ2-1; 8 bases align to TRBD2. Trimming at V came to 4 bases and at J to 2 bases, leaving 5 bases not matched to a gene. The germline CDR1 and CDR2 sequences are SGHRS and YFSETQ. The CDR3 is 15 residues long. The CDR3 reads CASSGTSGPYNEQFF. The part of the CDR3 DNA that was read is TGCGCCAGCAGCGGAACTAGCGGTCCCTACAATGAG.

This clone was recorded a few times. The CDR3 end is not reached by the read, which stops 3 residues before it; the germline J gene fills it in. The V call is TRBV19, the J call TRBJ1-2; 12 nucleotides match TRBD1. V lost 6 bases and J lost 4; bases outside the gene matches: 6. CDR3 length: 15 amino acids. Germline V gene lookup returns CDR1 LNHDA and CDR2 SQIVND (reference sequence). CDR3 residues: CASRTGTGGGYGYTF. Partial CDR3 DNA: TGTGCCAGTAGAACCGGGACAGGGGGCGGCTATGGC. The full variable domain, completed using reference TRBV19 and TRBJ1-2, is DGGITQSPKYLFRKEGQNVTLSCEQNLNHDAMYWYRQDPGQGLRLIYYSQIVNDFQKGDIAEGYSVSREKKESFPLTVTSAQKNPTAFYLCASRTGTGGGYGYTFGSGTRLTVV.

This clone has more than one count but fewer than ten. The read stops 3 residues short of the end of the CDR3; the missing end is completed from the germline J gene. The chain combines TRBV30 with TRBJ1-6; the D is unclear. The CDR3 is made up of 13 amino acids. Germline V gene sequence: CDR1 GTSNPN, CDR2 SVGIG (reference sequence). V was trimmed by 3 bases and J by 5 bases, leaving 8 bases between them. CDR3 DNA, as far as it was read: TGTGCCTGGAGGGCGGCCGATAATTCACCC. It specifies CAWRAADNSP. The full CDR3 reads CAWRAADNSPLHF.

Points on this clone: With the read ending 3 residues before the CDR3 end, the germline J gene is used to fill in that end. The rearrangement uses TRBV19 and TRBJ1-6; D may be TRBD1 (5 bases). Trimming took 3 bases from V and 7 from J, leaving 10 bases between them. The germline CDR1 and CDR2 sequences are LNHDA and SQIVND (reference sequence). CDR3 length equals 14 residues. The covered CDR3 bases are TGTGCCAGTAGTATTCAGGGATCGAATTCACCC. This translates into CASSIQGSNSP. The entire CDR3 is CASSIQGSNSPLHF.

There are a few counts of this clone. The read stops 3 residues short of the end of the CDR3; the missing end is completed from the germline J gene. This chain links TRBV7-2 with TRBJ1-5, with D possibly matching TRBD1 (6 bases). This CDR3 is built from 14 residues. With 5 bases removed from V and 2 bases from J, the gap between germline ends came to 10 bases. Per germline, CDR1 SGHTA and CDR2 FQGNSA. The chain's CDR3 is CASSQGKRNQPQHF. The CDR3 DNA, read in part, is TGTGCCAGCAGCCAGGGGAAGCGCAATCAGCCC. Variable domain in full (rest from reference TRBV7-2 and TRBJ1-5): GAGVSQSPSNKVTEKGKDVELRCDPISGHTALYWYRQSLGQGLEFLIYFQGNSAPDKSGLPSDRFSAERTGGSVSTLTIQRTQQEDSAVYLCASSQGKRNQPQHFGDGTRLSIL.